These 31 T cell receptor beta chains originate from one sample sequenced in a study of blood T cell repertoires in COVID-19. Profiling relied on immunoSEQ multiplex PCR, and the TCRdb table lists in-frame clones only, not all of them. The data contain about 260,000 clones, 75% to 90% of them seen just once; the ten biggest clones take up 4.1%. The sequenced material came from PBMCs or T cells enriched from blood (not recorded which). These receptors originate from a woman in her twenties or thirties with acute COVID-19.

V is TRBV29-1 and J is TRBJ2-5; 8 nucleotides line up with TRBD1. Looked up from germline, CDR1 is SQVTM and CDR2 is ANQGSEA. Trimming at V came to 3 bases and at J to 4 bases, leaving 13 bases not matched to a gene. This CDR3 has 16 amino acids. This CDR3 reads CSVEGRGRTEGETQYF. In nucleotides, the CDR3 is TGCAGCGTTGAGGGCAGGGGGCGAACCGAGGGAGAGACCCAGTACTTC.

The rearrangement uses TRBV21-1 and TRBJ2-1; the tabulated D call, TRBD2, remains unverified against the DNA. TRBV21-1 is a known pseudogene. CDR3 length: 18 amino acids. CDR3 nucleotide sequence: TGTGCCAGCACCCAAGCCCGGGAGGGCCGGGGCTCCTACAATGAGCAGTTCTTC. Protein: CASTQAREGRGSYNEQFF.

The genes are TRBV3-1 (or the pseudogene TRBV3-2) and TRBJ1-6, with D perhaps TRBD1 (5 bases). The CDR3 has 16 amino acids. Germline assignment: CDR1 LGHDT and CDR2 YNNKEL (reference sequence). V shed 3 bases and J shed 0 bases, with 9 bases lying between them. The CDR3 DNA reads TGTGCCAGCAGCCAGGGGCATAGCTCCTATAATTCACCCCTCCACTTT. The encoded protein is CASSQGHSSYNSPLHF.

The V gene is TRBV7-9, the J gene TRBJ2-3; 7 bases agree with TRBD2. The CDR3 has 19 amino acids. Trimming took 5 bases from V and 4 from J; bases not matched to a gene: 21. Germline lookup yields CDR1 SEHNR and CDR2 FQNEAQ (reference sequence). The CDR3 is CASSQGYLQQREYADTQYF. The CDR3 region has the DNA TGTGCCAGCAGCCAAGGTTACCTTCAACAGCGGGAATACGCAGATACGCAGTATTTT.

This clone was observed a few times. This sequence joins TRBV14 and TRBJ2-2, with D hard to call. The CDR3 has 14 residues. Germline V lookup: CDR1 SGHDN, CDR2 FVKESK. Trimming left V 4 bases short and J 4 bases short, with 10 bases between. The CDR3 coding sequence is TGTGCCAGCAGCCCCAGGTTGGGCACCGGGGAGCTGTTTTTT. Translation: CASSPRLGTGELFF.

The chain couples TRBV24-1 to TRBJ2-3; 7 bases line up with TRBD2. J gave up 2 bases and V 4 bases, and 8 bases lay outside the gene matches. CDR1 and CDR2 (germline): KGHDR, SFDVKD. This CDR3 has 16 residues. The CDR3 DNA is TGTGCCACCAGTGACCTCCGAGCGGGATACACAGATACGCAGTATTTT. It codes for CATSDLRAGYTDTQYF.

This chain connects TRBV18 to TRBJ1-6, with D hard to call. The CDR3 sequence is 14 residues long. Trimming stripped 7 bases from V and 7 bases from J, with 14 bases between. Per the germline V gene, CDR1 is KGHSH and CDR2 is LQKENI. CDR3 DNA: TGTGCCAGCTTCTTCCAGGATGGGAATTCACCCCTCCACTTT. Residues: CASFFQDGNSPLHF.

The chain carries TRBV28 and TRBJ1-2, with TRBD1 matching 8 bases. Germline CDR1 reads MDHEN; CDR2 reads SYDVKM. The CDR3 length is 13 residues. The ends lost 5 bases at V and 8 bases at J; junction bases unmatched: 7. This CDR3 reads CASSPTGARGYTF. CDR3 sequence (DNA): TGTGCCAGCAGTCCGACAGGGGCACGGGGCTACACCTTC.

This clone was seen just once. J is TRBJ1-2 and V is TRBV19; 9 nucleotides align to TRBD1. V shed 5 bases, J shed 7 bases, and the junction held 5 bases outside the gene matches. Germline CDR1 reads LNHDA; CDR2 reads SQIVND (reference sequence). The length of the CDR3 is 13 residues. For the CDR3, the DNA is TGTGCCAGTAGTTTCGGGACAGGGCTTGGCTACACCTTC. Its protein product is CASSFGTGLGYTF.

The chain has TRBV27 and TRBJ1-5, with D possibly matching TRBD1 (5 bases). CDR1 and CDR2 from the germline V gene are MNHEY and SMNVEV (reference sequence). The CDR3 extends over 14 amino acids. The ends were cut back, 4 bases at V and 2 bases at J, with 9 bases in the middle. CDR3 sequence reads: CASSSGMGNQPQHF. The CDR3 DNA reads TGTGCCAGCAGTTCAGGGATGGGCAATCAGCCCCAGCATTTT.

The genes are TRBV4-3 and TRBJ2-7, with TRBD1 matching over 7 bases. With V trimmed by 4 bases and J by 2 bases, 11 bases remained unmatched. The CDR3 is made up of 16 amino acids. Germline V CDR1 and CDR2: LGHNA, YSLEER. CDR3 in amino acids: CASSPLPGQKTYEQYF. CDR3 DNA: TGCGCCAGCAGCCCCCTACCGGGACAGAAGACCTACGAGCAGTACTTC.

This chain joins TRBV4-3 and TRBJ2-6, with D possibly matching TRBD1 (6 bases). The CDR3 runs to 16 residues. V lost 2 bases to trimming and J lost 4 bases, with 12 bases between them. From germline, CDR1 is LGHNA and CDR2 YSLEER. This CDR3 reads CASSQKTGSGANVLTF. The CDR3 DNA follows: TGCGCCAGCAGCCAAAAAACAGGGTCCGGGGCCAACGTCCTGACTTTC.

This clone was seen more than once but under ten times. The chain links TRBV19 to TRBJ1-5; D call uncertain. Trimming stripped 5 bases from V and 1 base from J, with 12 bases between. The length of the CDR3 is 15 residues. Germline V gene lookup returns CDR1 LNHDA and CDR2 SQIVND (reference sequence). The CDR3 sequence is CASSGGKLSNQPQHF. CDR3 nucleotide sequence: TGTGCCAGTAGTGGCGGAAAGCTAAGCAATCAGCCCCAGCATTTT.

The chain links TRBV15 to TRBJ1-2; possible D gene TRBD1, 6 bases. CDR1 is LNHNV, CDR2 YYDKDF, per germline (reference sequence). There are 15 residues in the CDR3. Between the trimmed V and J ends, which lost 0 bases and 3 bases, there was a span of 11 bases. The CDR3 reads CATSRETGSYYGYTF. For the CDR3, the DNA is TGTGCCACCAGCAGAGAAACAGGGTCATACTATGGCTACACCTTC. Combining the CDR3 with reference TRBV15 and TRBJ1-2 gives the whole variable domain DAMVIQNPRYQVTQFGKPVTLSCSQTLNHNVMYWYQQKSSQAPKLLFHYYDKDFNNEADTPDNFQSRRPNTSFCFLDIRSPGLGDTAMYLCATSRETGSYYGYTFGSGTRLTVV.

CDR3 nucleotide sequence: TGCGCCAGCAGCCAACTACAGGGTTATATGAGTGAAAAACTGTTTTTT. Translated, it gives CASSQLQGYMSEKLFF. The V and J genes are TRBV4-1 and TRBJ1-4, with D perhaps TRBD1 (6 bases). This CDR3 has 16 amino acids. The germline V and J ends were trimmed by 2 bases and 7 bases, with 17 bases remaining between them. The germline V gene encodes CDR1 MGHRA and CDR2 YSYEKL.

As regards this clone: Other DNA sequences from this sample encode an identical CDR3 as well. The chain has TRBV28 and TRBJ2-1; TRBD2 agrees at 13 bases. Germline loops: CDR1 MDHEN, CDR2 SYDVKM. V shed 5 bases, J shed 3 bases, and the junction held 1 base outside the gene matches. The CDR3 totals 15 residues. In nucleotides, the CDR3 is TGTGCCAGCAGTAGGACTAGCGGGGGCTACAATGAGCAGTTCTTC. This translates into CASSRTSGGYNEQFF.

The rearrangement links TRBV11-2 to TRBJ1-1, with D unclear. The CDR3 is made up of 14 amino acids. V shed 0 bases and J shed 4 bases, with 9 bases lying between them. Per the germline V gene, CDR1 is SGHAT and CDR2 is FQNNGV. The CDR3 sequence: CASSLDPSVTEAFF. CDR3 in DNA: TGTGCCAGCAGCTTAGACCCCTCGGTCACTGAAGCTTTCTTT.

The V and J genes are TRBV18 and TRBJ2-5; D is unclear. Germline CDR1 KGHSH, CDR2 LQKENI. The CDR3 runs to 13 residues. Trimming took off 8 bases at V and 3 bases at J, with 13 bases between the two ends. CDR3 amino acids: CASLATSKETQYF. For the CDR3, the DNA is TGTGCCAGCCTTGCGACATCGAAAGAGACCCAGTACTTC.

The chain has TRBV7-3 and TRBJ2-3, with 10 bases aligning to TRBD2. V was pared by 4 bases and J by 7 bases, with 14 bases of the junction left unmatched. The CDR3 extends over 17 amino acids. Germline V gives CDR1 SGHTA, CDR2 FQGTGA. The CDR3 DNA follows: TGTGCCAGCAGCTCACCAGACCTTAGCGGGAGGTCCCATACGCAGTATTTT. This codes for CASSSPDLSGRSHTQYF. The variable domain in full, with the rest retrieved from reference TRBV7-3 and TRBJ2-3, is GAGVSQTPSNKVTEKGKYVELRCDPISGHTALYWYRQSLGQGPEFLIYFQGTGAADDSGLPNDRFFAVRPEGSVSTLKIQRTERGDSAVYLCASSSPDLSGRSHTQYFGPGTRLTVL.

The chain couples TRBV28 to TRBJ1-5, with 9 bases lining up with TRBD1. V gave up 6 bases and J gave up 10 bases; unmatched junction bases: 10. The germline V gene has CDR1 MDHEN and CDR2 SYDVKM. CDR3 length: 14 amino acids. The CDR3 DNA sequence: TGTGCCAGCAGCTCCGGGACAGGGAGCGGACCCCAGCATTTT. It yields the protein CASSSGTGSGPQHF.

This sequence joins TRBV4-1 and TRBJ2-7; 11 nucleotides line up with TRBD2. V was pared by 3 bases and J by 2 bases, with 6 bases of the junction left unmatched. CDR3 length equals 16 residues. Germline V lookup: CDR1 MGHRA, CDR2 YSYEKL. The CDR3 nucleotides read TGCGCCAGCAGCCAGCGGACTAGCGGGCAGACCTACGAGCAGTACTTC. Protein product: CASSQRTSGQTYEQYF.

Comment on this clone: Sequence at one end of the junction differs from germline and may be a read error. The chain links TRBV7-7 to TRBJ2-3, with D perhaps TRBD2 (5 bases). The V gene's germline CDR1 is SSHAT and CDR2 FNYEAQ (reference sequence). The CDR3 covers 15 residues. Written as DNA, the CDR3 is TGTGCTAGCAGCCAAAACAGCGGAAACACAGATACGCAGTATTTT. It translates to CASSQNSGNTDTQYF.

The chain links TRBV19 to TRBJ1-2; 8 nucleotides align to TRBD1. The CDR3 extends over 14 amino acids. With V trimmed by 0 bases and J by 7 bases, 4 bases remained unmatched. Germline V lookup: CDR1 LNHDA, CDR2 SQIVND (reference sequence). The CDR3 DNA sequence: TGTGCCAGTAGTATAGAGAGGACAGGGACTGGCTACACCTTC. It translates to CASSIERTGTGYTF.

The chain uses TRBV3-1 (or the pseudogene TRBV3-2) and TRBJ1-2, with 11 bases lining up with TRBD1. The germline gives CDR1 LGHDT, CDR2 YNNKEL (reference sequence). This CDR3 comprises 16 residues. V trimming: 0 bases; J trimming: 6 bases; junction bases outside the gene matches: 6. DNA for the CDR3: TGTGCCAGCAGCCAAGACCCCGGGACAGGGGGTCATGGCTACACCTTC. It encodes CASSQDPGTGGHGYTF.

The chain uses TRBV19 and TRBJ1-5; no definite D call. Germline V gives CDR1 LNHDA, CDR2 SQIVND (reference sequence). V was cut by 3 bases and J by 1 base, with 10 bases left in between. This CDR3 region has 15 residues. This CDR3 reads CASSMFELSNQPQHF. CDR3 sequence (DNA): TGTGCCAGTAGTATGTTCGAACTGAGCAATCAGCCCCAGCATTTT.

The genes are TRBV29-1 and TRBJ1-2; no firm D call. CDR1 and CDR2 from the germline V gene are SQVTM and ANQGSEA. Trimming took off 2 bases at V and 6 bases at J, with 19 bases between the two ends. CDR3 size: 15 residues. CDR3 residues: CSVEHIQYPTHGYTF. Written as DNA, the CDR3 is TGCAGCGTTGAACATATACAGTACCCAACCCATGGCTACACCTTC. The whole variable domain, filled in from reference TRBV29-1 and TRBJ1-2, reads SAVISQKPSRDICQRGTSLTIQCQVDSQVTMMFWYRQQPGQSLTLIATANQGSEATYESGFVIDKFPISRPNLTFSTLTVSNMSPEDSSIYLCSVEHIQYPTHGYTFGSGTRLTVV.

The CDR3 nucleotides are TGTGCCAGCTCACCAAAATTTACTCCGGGACAGGAGAGGGAGAATGAGCAGTTCTTC. Translating it yields CASSPKFTPGQERENEQFF. The gene calls are TRBV18 and TRBJ2-1; 8 bases match TRBD1. V was clipped by 2 bases and J by 7 bases; unmatched bases: 19. CDR1 and CDR2 (germline): KGHSH, LQKENI. The CDR3 is 19 residues long. The variable domain in full, with the rest retrieved from reference TRBV18 and TRBJ2-1, is NAGVMQNPRHLVRRRGQEARLRCSPMKGHSHVYWYRQLPEEGLKFMVYLQKENIIDESGMPKERFSAEFPKEGPSILRIQQVVRGDSAAYFCASSPKFTPGQERENEQFFGPGTRLTVL.

The chain has TRBV7-9 and TRBJ1-4; D possibly corresponds to TRBD1 (5 bases). Trimming cost V 5 bases and J 2 bases, with 12 bases left between them. CDR1 and CDR2 (germline): SEHNR, FQNEAQ (reference sequence). The CDR3 extends over 15 amino acids. The chain's CDR3 is CASSPGGGTNEKLFF. For the CDR3, the DNA is TGTGCCAGCAGCCCCGGCGGGGGGACTAATGAAAAACTGTTTTTT.

The chain carries TRBV20-1 and TRBJ1-5, with D unresolved. This CDR3 has 13 residues. Germline CDR1 reads DFQATT; CDR2 reads SNEGSKA (reference sequence). V lost 6 bases to trimming and J lost 6 bases, with 15 bases between them. The CDR3: CSASPTEGQPQHF. CDR3 bases: TGCAGTGCCAGTCCCACGGAGGGTCAGCCCCAGCATTTT.

The V call is TRBV28, the J call TRBJ1-5, with D possibly matching TRBD1 (6 bases). CDR1 is MDHEN and CDR2 is SYDVKM in the germline V gene. The CDR3 has 16 amino acids. V lost 3 bases, J lost 0 bases, and 12 bases lay in between. The CDR3 region has the DNA TGTGCCAGCAGTTTGAATACAGGGACTAGCAATCAGCCCCAGCATTTT. Amino acids: CASSLNTGTSNQPQHF.

V is TRBV4-1 and J is TRBJ2-3; D is possibly TRBD2 (5 bases). CDR3 length: 13 amino acids. The V gene lost 5 bases and the J gene lost 6 bases, with 12 bases spanning the gap. The V gene's germline CDR1 is MGHRA and CDR2 YSYEKL. CDR3 nucleotides: TGCGCCAGCAGCTCCGGGGTGTCGGATACGCAGTATTTT. Protein product: CASSSGVSDTQYF.